The entry that follows covers one T cell receptor (beta chain) sequence. The antigen is unknown. This CDR3 has 15 amino acids. Trimming stripped 0 bases from V and 9 bases from J, with 14 bases between. Germline assignment: CDR1 MNHEY and CDR2 SVGAGI. Clones were sequenced by immunoSEQ multiplex PCR, and TCRdb holds only the in-frame ones, with some missing. The sample consists of about 64,000 clones, around four fifths of them appearing once. The data originate from a study of OX40 agonist ivuxolimab in advanced cancers. On the study more broadly: Age averaged 60 years (range roughly 20 to 90), and 80% to 90% were male. Study observations and caveats: At doses 0.1 to 3.0 mg/kg, CD4+ and CD8+ clones expanded.

The chain uses TRBV6-5 and TRBJ1-4; a weak D match, TRBD1 (5 bases). The sequenced sample was CD4+ or CD8+ T cells sorted from blood, obtained in a trial of the OX40 agonist ivuxolimab. The receptor was derived from an adult with an advanced solid tumor such as melanoma, head and neck, liver or kidney cancer. The CDR3 nucleotides are TGTGCCAGCAGTTACTCCAGCGGGGGATGGCAAAAACTGTTTTTT. This codes for CASSYSSGGWQKLFF.